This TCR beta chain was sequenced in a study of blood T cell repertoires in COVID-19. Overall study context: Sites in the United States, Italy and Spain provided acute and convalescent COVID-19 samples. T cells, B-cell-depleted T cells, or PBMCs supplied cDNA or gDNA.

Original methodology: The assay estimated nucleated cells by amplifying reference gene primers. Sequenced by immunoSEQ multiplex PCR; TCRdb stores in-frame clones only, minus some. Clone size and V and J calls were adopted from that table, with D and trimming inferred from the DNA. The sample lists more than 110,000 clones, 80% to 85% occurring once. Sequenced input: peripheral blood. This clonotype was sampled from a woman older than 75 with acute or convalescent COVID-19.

Here the CDR3 reads CASSEAQMFGLFF. The CDR3, as DNA: TGTGCCAGCAGTGAAGCGCAGATGTTTGGGCTGTTTTTT. The chain employs TRBV2 and TRBJ2-2; D remains ambiguous. Germline loops: CDR1 SNHLY, CDR2 FYNNEI. V lost 0 bases, J lost 13 bases, and 12 bases lay in between. CDR3 length: 13 residues.